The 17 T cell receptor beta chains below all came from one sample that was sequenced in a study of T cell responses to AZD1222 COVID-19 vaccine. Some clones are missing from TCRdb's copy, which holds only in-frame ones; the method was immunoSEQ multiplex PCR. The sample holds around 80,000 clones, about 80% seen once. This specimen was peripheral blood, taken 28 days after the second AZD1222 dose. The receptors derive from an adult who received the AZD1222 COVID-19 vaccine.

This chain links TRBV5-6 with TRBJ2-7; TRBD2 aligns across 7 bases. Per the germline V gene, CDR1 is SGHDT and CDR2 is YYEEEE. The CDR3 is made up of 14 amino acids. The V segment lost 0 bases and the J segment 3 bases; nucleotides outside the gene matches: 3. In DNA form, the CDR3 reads TGTGCCAGCAGCTTGGAACGCGGGAGCTACGAGCAGTACTTC. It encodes CASSLERGSYEQYF.

This CDR3 reads CASSQGTITYNEQFF. The CDR3 DNA reads as TGTGCCAGCAGCCAGGGGACAATAACTTACAATGAGCAGTTCTTC. The rearrangement uses TRBV3-1 (or the pseudogene TRBV3-2) and TRBJ2-1; weak D call: TRBD1 (6 bases). Germline V lookup: CDR1 LGHDT, CDR2 YNNKEL (reference sequence). The CDR3 contains 15 residues. Deletions cut 3 bases from V and 4 bases from J, with 13 bases between.

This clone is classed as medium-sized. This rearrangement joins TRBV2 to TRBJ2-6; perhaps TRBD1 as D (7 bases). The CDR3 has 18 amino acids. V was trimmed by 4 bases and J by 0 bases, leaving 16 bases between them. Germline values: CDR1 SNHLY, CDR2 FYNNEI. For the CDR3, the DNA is TGTGCCAGCAGTGGTACCCAGGGGGAGGTCTCTGGGGCCAACGTCCTGACTTTC. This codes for CASSGTQGEVSGANVLTF.

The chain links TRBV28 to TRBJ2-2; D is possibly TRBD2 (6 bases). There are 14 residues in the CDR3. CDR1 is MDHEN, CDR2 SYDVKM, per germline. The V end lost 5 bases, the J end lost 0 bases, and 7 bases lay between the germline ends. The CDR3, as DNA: TGTGCCAGCAGTCGGAGGGCGAACACCGGGGAGCTGTTTTTT. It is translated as CASSRRANTGELFF.

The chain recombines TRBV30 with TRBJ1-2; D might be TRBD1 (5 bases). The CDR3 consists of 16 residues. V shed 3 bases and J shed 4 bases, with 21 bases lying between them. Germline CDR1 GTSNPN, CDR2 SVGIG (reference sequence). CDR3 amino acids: CAWRRGVYGEGYGYTF. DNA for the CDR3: TGTGCCTGGAGACGGGGGGTGTATGGGGAGGGCTATGGCTACACCTTC.

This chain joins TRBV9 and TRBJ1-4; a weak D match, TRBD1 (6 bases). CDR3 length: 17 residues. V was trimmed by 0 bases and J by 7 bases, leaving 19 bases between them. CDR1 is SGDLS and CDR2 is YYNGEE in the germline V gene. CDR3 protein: CASSVGPRGQVSEKLFF. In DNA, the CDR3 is TGTGCCAGCAGCGTAGGTCCCAGGGGCCAGGTCTCTGAAAAACTGTTTTTT.

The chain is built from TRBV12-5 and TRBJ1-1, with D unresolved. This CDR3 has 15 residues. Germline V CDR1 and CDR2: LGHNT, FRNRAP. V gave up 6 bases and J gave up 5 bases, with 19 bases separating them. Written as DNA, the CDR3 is TGTGCTAGTGGCCCCACGGGAGGCCGAGAAACTGAAGCTTTCTTT. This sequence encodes CASGPTGGRETEAFF.

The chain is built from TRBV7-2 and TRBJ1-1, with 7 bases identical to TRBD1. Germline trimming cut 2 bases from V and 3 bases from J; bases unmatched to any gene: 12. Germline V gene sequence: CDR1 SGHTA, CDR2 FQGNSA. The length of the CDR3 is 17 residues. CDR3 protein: CASSLFPTGEGYTEAFF. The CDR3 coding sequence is TGTGCCAGCAGCTTATTCCCCACAGGGGAGGGTTACACTGAAGCTTTCTTT.

The CDR3 DNA reads TGTGCCAGCAGCGCACGAACAGGGTTGAGTGAAAAACTGTTTTTT. It yields the protein CASSARTGLSEKLFF. This chain links TRBV9 with TRBJ1-4, with D maybe TRBD1 (6 bases). The V gene's germline CDR1 is SGDLS and CDR2 YYNGEE. CDR3 size: 15 residues. The V gene lost 3 bases and the J gene lost 7 bases, with 16 bases spanning the gap.

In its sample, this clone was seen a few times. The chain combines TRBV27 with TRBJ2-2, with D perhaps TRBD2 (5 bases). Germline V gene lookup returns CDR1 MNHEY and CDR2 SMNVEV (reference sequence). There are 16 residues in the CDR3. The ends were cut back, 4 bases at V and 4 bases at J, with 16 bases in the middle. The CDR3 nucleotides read TGTGCCAGCAGTTCGCCGTCCAGCGGAGGCACCGGGGAGCTGTTTTTT. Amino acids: CASSSPSSGGTGELFF.

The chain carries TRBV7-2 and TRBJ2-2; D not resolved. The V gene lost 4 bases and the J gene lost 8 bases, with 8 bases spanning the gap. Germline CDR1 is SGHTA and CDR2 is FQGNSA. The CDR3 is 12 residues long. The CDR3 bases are TGTGCCAGCAGCTACCCGAGGGGGGAGCTGTTTTTT. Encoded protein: CASSYPRGELFF.

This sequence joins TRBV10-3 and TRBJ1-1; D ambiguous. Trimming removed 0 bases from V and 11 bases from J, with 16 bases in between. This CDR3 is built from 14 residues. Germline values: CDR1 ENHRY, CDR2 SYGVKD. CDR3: CAISESTISESAFF. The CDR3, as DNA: TGTGCCATCAGTGAGTCGACCATATCCGAATCGGCTTTCTTT.

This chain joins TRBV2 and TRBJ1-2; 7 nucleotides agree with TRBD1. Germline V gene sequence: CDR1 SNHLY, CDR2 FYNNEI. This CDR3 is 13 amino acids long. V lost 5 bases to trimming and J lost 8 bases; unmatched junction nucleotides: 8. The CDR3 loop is CASSRDSPTGYTF. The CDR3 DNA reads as TGTGCCAGCAGTCGGGACAGCCCTACGGGCTACACCTTC.

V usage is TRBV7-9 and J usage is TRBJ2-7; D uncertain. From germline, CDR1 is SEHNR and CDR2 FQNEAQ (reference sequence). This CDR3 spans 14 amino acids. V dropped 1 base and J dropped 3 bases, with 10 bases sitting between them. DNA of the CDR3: TGTGCCAGCAGCTTAGGCGGATCTCACTACGAGCAGTACTTC. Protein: CASSLGGSHYEQYF.

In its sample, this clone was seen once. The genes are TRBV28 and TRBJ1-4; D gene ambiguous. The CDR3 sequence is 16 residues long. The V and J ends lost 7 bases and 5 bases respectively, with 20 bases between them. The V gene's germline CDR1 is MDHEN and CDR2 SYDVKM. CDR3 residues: CASTTIRLRRNEKLFF. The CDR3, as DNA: TGTGCCAGCACGACTATCAGGTTACGACGCAATGAAAAACTGTTTTTT.

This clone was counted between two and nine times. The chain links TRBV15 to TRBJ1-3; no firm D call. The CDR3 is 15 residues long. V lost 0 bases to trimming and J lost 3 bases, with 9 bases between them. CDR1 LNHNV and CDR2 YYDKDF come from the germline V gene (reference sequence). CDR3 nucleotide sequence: TGTGCCACCAGCAGAGAGCAGAGTTATGGAAACACCATATATTTT. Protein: CATSREQSYGNTIYF.

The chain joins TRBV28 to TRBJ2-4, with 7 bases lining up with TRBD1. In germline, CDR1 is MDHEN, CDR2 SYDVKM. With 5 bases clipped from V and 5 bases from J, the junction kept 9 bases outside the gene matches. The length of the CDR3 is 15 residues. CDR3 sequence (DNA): TGTGCCAGCAGTCAAATTCTCGGACAGGAAAACATTCAGTACTTC. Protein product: CASSQILGQENIQYF.